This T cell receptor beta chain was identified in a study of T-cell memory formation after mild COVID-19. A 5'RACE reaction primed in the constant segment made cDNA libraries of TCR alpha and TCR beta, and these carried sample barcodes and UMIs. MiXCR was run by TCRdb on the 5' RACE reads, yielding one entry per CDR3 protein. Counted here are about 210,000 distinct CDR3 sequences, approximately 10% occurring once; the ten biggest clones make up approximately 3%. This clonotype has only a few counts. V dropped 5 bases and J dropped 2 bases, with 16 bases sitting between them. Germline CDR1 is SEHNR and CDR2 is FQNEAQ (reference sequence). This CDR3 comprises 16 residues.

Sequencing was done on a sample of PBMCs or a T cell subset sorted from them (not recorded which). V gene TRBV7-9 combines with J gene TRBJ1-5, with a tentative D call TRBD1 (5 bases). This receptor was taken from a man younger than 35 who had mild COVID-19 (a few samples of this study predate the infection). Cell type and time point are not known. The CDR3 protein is CASSRTNSQGNQPQHF. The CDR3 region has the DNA TGTGCCAGCAGCCGAACCAATTCACAGGGCAATCAGCCCCAGCATTTT. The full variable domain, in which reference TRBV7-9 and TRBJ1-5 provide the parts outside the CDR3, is DTGVSQNPRHKITKRGQNVTFRCDPISEHNRLYWYRQTLGQGPEFLTYFQNEAQLEKSRLLSDRFSAERPKGSFSTLEIQRTEQGDSAMYLCASSRTNSQGNQPQHFGDGTRLSIL.